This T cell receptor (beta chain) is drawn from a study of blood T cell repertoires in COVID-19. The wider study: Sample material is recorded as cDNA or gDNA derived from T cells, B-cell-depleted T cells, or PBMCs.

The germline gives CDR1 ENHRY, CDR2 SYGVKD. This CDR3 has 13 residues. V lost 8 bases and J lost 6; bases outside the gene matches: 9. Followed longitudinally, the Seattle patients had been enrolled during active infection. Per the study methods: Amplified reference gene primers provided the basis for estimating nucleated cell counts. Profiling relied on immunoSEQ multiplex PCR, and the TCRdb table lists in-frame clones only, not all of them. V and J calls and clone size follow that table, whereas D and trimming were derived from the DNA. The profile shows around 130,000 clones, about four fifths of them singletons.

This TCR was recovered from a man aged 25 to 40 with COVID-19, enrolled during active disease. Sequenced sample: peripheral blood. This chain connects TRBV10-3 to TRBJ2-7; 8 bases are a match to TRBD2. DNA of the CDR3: TGTGCCATCGGAGCGGGAGTGGGGCTCGAGCAGTACTTC. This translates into CAIGAGVGLEQYF.